This T cell receptor beta chain derives from a study (dated by TCRdb to between 2014 and 2017). For the study in its entirety: Whether tumor-infiltrating Tregs in breast cancer are recruited from blood Tregs or converted in situ from other CD4+ T cell subsets was tested.

Full-length TCR variable regions were amplified by 5' RACE PCR using constant-region reverse primers, and then by semi-nested PCR using Nested Universal Primer A. The ReliaPrep RNA Cell Miniprep System was used to extract total RNA, which was then reverse transcribed into 5'RACE-ready cDNA with the SMARTer RACE 5'/3' Kit. Multiplex adaptors were used to barcode the full-length TCR alpha and beta libraries, which were then sequenced on an Illumina MiSeq. On the study's bioinformatics: For each of nine subset-tissue groups, sequencing data from the five patients were combined, and the groups were compared by unsupervised clustering of TCR gene usage. The Morisita-Horn index was used to calculate repertoire similarity, with shared sequences weighted according to their contribution to each repertoire. TCRdb reprocessed the public reads (quality trimming at Q25 with fastp, clone calling with MiXCR) and kept in-frame beta chains. Rows are unified per CDR3 protein, each entry keeping the most common DNA and genes. These V and J calls are TCRdb output, not the study's own analysis. In all, the sample holds approximately 23,000 distinct CDR3 sequences, and less than 40% of those were seen once. The ten largest clonotypes hold around 2.2% of the sample.

The Miltenyi Naive CD4+ T Cell Isolation kit was used to purify naive CD4+ T cells, and CD25 microbeads were used to remove Tregs. Tregs, naive and memory CD4+ T cells from tumor, blood and ipsilateral draining lymph nodes of roughly 5 breast cancer patients underwent full-length TCR alpha and beta sequencing. Tumor tissue and lymph nodes obtained from ipsilateral axillary dissection were perfused with PBS, minced and then digested with collagenase I and hyaluronidase. FACS confirmed that the sorted cell populations were more than 90% pure. The germline V end is reduced by 5 bases and the J end by 6 bases; junction bases left unmatched: 8. Via the germline V gene, CDR1 is SGDLS and CDR2 YYNGEE. The CDR3 has 14 residues if both end residues are counted. Of the read, only the CDR3 DNA is kept; its 42 bases are in frame from base 1. This clonotype came up a few times. The clone's antigen remains unknown. A clone one base away is much larger, so this may be a read error. A read error is likely, as this CDR3 ends without the conserved phenylalanine or tryptophan.

What the authors observed across the whole study: Rather than covering whole repertoires, validation in the larger cohort was restricted to a single TCR beta V-J rearrangement. Tumor memory CD4+ T cell TCR gene usage was found to cluster with blood and lymph node memory CD4+ cells and with lymph node naive CD4+ cells. The greatest overlap of tumor-infiltrating Treg TCR alpha and beta sequences was with tumor naive CD4+ T cells, followed next by blood naive CD4+ T cells.

Sequenced: tumor-infiltrating naive CD4+ T cells sorted from the breast tumor. Taken with the paper, the label for cell subset or site translates to: naive CD4+ T cells, CD4+CD45RA+CD25-. The rearranged chain carries TRBV9 and TRBJ2-1, with TRBD2 matching 7 junction bases. The TCR was taken from a female donor with breast cancer. For the CDR3, the sequence is CASSSTRTSNEQFS. The DNA reads TGTGCCAGCAGTTCTACCCGGACTAGCAATGAGCAGTTCTCC.